This T cell receptor beta chain was profiled in a study of HIV-infected patients and healthy controls. General study findings and limits: Healthy controls carried many MAIT alpha-chain CDR3s, while HIV+ repertoires had few.

No cell fractionation was done, so the repertoire covers all unsorted peripheral blood T cells. The RNA source was an approximately 2.4 ml peripheral blood draw. In its sample, this clonotype ranks as medium-sized. The antigen is unknown. This CDR3 comprises 12 residues. Per the germline V gene, CDR1 is LGHDT and CDR2 is YNNKEL (reference sequence). V lost 6 bases and J lost 7, with 10 bases in between. cDNA was made from 500 ng RNA using alpha and beta constant primers. Separate chain-specific third strand synthesis with multiplexing indices produced the alpha and beta libraries. Ligation attached cDNA to a 5' RACE adapter that carried a random hexamer and SP2 site. MiXCR, run by TCRdb on the 5' RACE reads, gives a single entry per CDR3 protein. The sample has 18,000 or so distinct CDR3 sequences, roughly an eighth seen once.

The sequenced sample consisted of blood. This sequence was found in an adult in good health. The genes are TRBV3-1 and TRBJ1-5; D remains ambiguous. CDR3 sequence reads: CASSPGGQPQHF. The CDR3 coding sequence is TGTGCCAGCAGTCCCGGCGGACAGCCCCAGCATTTT. The complete variable domain, with remaining parts taken from reference TRBV3-1 and TRBJ1-5, reads DTAVSQTPKYLVTQMGNDKSIKCEQNLGHDTMYWYKQDSKKFLKIMFSYNNKELIINETVPNRFSPKSPDKAHLNLHINSLELGDSAVYFCASSPGGQPQHFGDGTRLSIL.